This T cell receptor beta chain was identified during a study of blood T cell repertoires in COVID-19. Clones were read by immunoSEQ multiplex PCR, and TCRdb kept only the in-frame ones, dropping some. The table records about 150,000 clones, around 80% of them present only once. Trimming cost V 4 bases and J 0 bases, with 4 bases left between them. The CDR3 runs 13 residues. Germline V gene lookup returns CDR1 KGHDR and CDR2 SFDVKD. Cohorts were assigned according to the clinical history that participants reported. The origin of this receptor is a woman in her sixties or seventies in a cohort exposed to, infected with or recovered from COVID-19 (not recorded which). Sequenced material: PBMCs or T cells enriched from blood (not recorded which). V and J are TRBV24-1 and TRBJ2-3; D not certain. The CDR3 spells CATSDRSTDTQYF. CDR3 bases: TGTGCCACCAGTGACCGGAGCACAGATACGCAGTATTTT.